This passage covers 31 T cell receptor beta chains from one sample sequenced in a study of vaccination and CD4 T cells after COVID-19. These TCRs are of unknown antigen specificity. The study sequenced cultured CD4+ T cell DNA using the Oncomine TCR Beta short-read assay. MiXCR, run by TCRdb on the PCR reads, gives a single entry per CDR3 protein. Among 9,500 to 13,000 distinct CDR3 sequences listed, approximately 80% were seen once. This sample's treatment: approximately 10-day PBMC culture with coronavirus spike peptide pools or control peptides (ViraFEST assay). Sample: CD4+ T cells from blood, cultured in vitro. The receptors come from a human donor who had recovered from COVID-19.

The chain combines TRBV28 with TRBJ1-2; tentatively, D is TRBD1 (6 bases). V dropped 4 bases and J dropped 2 bases, with 14 bases sitting between them. The length of the CDR3 is 15 residues. Germline CDR1 reads MDHEN; CDR2 reads SYDVKM. The CDR3 reads CASSSPSTGNYGYTF. Written as DNA, the CDR3 is TGTGCCAGCAGTTCCCCCTCCACAGGGAACTATGGCTACACCTTC.

In this sample, this clonotype turned up a few times. The chain joins TRBV20-1 to TRBJ2-3, with D maybe TRBD2 (5 bases). V was shortened by 8 bases and J by 0 bases, with 15 bases between the two germline ends. The CDR3 consists of 14 residues. From germline, CDR1 is DFQATT and CDR2 SNEGSKA (reference sequence). As DNA, the CDR3 is TGCAGTTCTGCGGGCGGGCGGAGCACAGATACGCAGTATTTT. This encodes CSSAGGRSTDTQYF.

The chain joins TRBV6-1 to TRBJ1-2, with D possibly TRBD1 on 5 matching bases. V lost 11 bases to trimming and J lost 4 bases, with 14 bases between them. Germline values: CDR1 MNHNS, CDR2 SASEGT. CDR3 length: 12 residues. The CDR3 DNA reads as TGTGCCGCGAAGGGAGGGGTCTATGGCTACACCTTC. It is translated as CAAKGGVYGYTF.

The chain links TRBV6-1 to TRBJ1-2, with D possibly matching TRBD1 (6 bases). The CDR3 is 14 amino acids. Per germline, CDR1 MNHNS and CDR2 SASEGT. V shed 10 bases and J shed 7 bases, with 22 bases lying between them. As DNA, the CDR3 is TGTGCCACCACAAGAACAGGGACTGTAAGTGGCTACACCTTC. Translation: CATTRTGTVSGYTF.

V is TRBV12-3 or TRBV12-4 and J is TRBJ2-7; unclear D gene. The CDR3 covers 13 residues. V lost 7 bases to trimming and J lost 3 bases, with 13 bases between them. This CDR3 reads CASTPPENYEQYF. The CDR3 nucleotides read TGTGCCAGCACCCCTCCAGAGAACTACGAGCAGTACTTC.

The table lists this clonotype with a count of one. V is TRBV7-2 and J is TRBJ1-1; D is ambiguous. V was cut by 7 bases and J by 2 bases, with 17 bases left in between. The CDR3 extends over 15 amino acids. Germline V gives CDR1 SGHTA, CDR2 FQGNSA. The CDR3 DNA sequence: TGTGCCAGCATCCCAACGTTTGTTGGAAACACTGAAGCTTTCTTT. Amino acids: CASIPTFVGNTEAFF.

The chain combines TRBV27 with TRBJ2-7; 7 positions match TRBD1. In germline, CDR1 is MNHEY, CDR2 SMNVEV (reference sequence). V lost 2 bases and J lost 2; bases outside the gene matches: 6. This CDR3 contains 15 residues. CDR3 in DNA: TGTGCCAGCAGTTTAAGTTTCGACAGGGCCTACGAGCAGTACTTC. As protein: CASSLSFDRAYEQYF.

The gene calls are TRBV6-5 and TRBJ2-2; 11 bases are a match to TRBD1. CDR3 length: 14 residues. Losses at the gene ends were 2 bases for V and 8 bases for J; bases not matched to a gene: 1. Germline values: CDR1 MNHEY, CDR2 SVGAGI. The CDR3 loop reads CASSYGTGGGELFF. The CDR3 DNA reads TGTGCCAGCAGTTACGGGACAGGGGGTGGGGAGCTGTTTTTT.

The chain employs TRBV28 and TRBJ2-5; TRBD2 matches at 11 bases. Trimming cost V 4 bases and J 4 bases; bases outside gene matches: 11. The length of the CDR3 is 17 residues. CDR1 is MDHEN and CDR2 is SYDVKM in the germline V gene. The CDR3 DNA sequence: TGTGCCAGCAGTTCGACATTAGCGGGAGGGGAAGCAGAGACCCAGTACTTC. Protein sequence: CASSSTLAGGEAETQYF.

The chain joins TRBV20-1 to TRBJ2-5; the match to TRBD2 covers 7 bases. Trimming took 2 bases from V and 5 from J; bases not matched to a gene: 5. The germline V gene encodes CDR1 DFQATT and CDR2 SNEGSKA (reference sequence). This CDR3 is 13 amino acids long. The CDR3 loop is CSARRSGTETQYF. The CDR3, as DNA: TGCAGTGCTAGACGAAGCGGGACCGAGACCCAGTACTTC.

The chain recombines TRBV6-5 with TRBJ1-3, with D uncertain. This CDR3 contains 16 residues. Trimming took off 0 bases at V and 1 base at J, with 10 bases between the two ends. CDR1 is MNHEY and CDR2 is SVGAGI in the germline V gene. In DNA form, the CDR3 reads TGTGCCAGCAGTTACTCAATGTGGGGATCTGGAAACACCATATATTTT. It yields the protein CASSYSMWGSGNTIYF.

As concerns this clonotype: Germline is not matched at one junction end, which may reflect a read error. The CDR3 region has the DNA TGCGCCAGCAGCTTGGCGGGCGGGAGCTCCTATAATGAGCAGTTCTTC. Translating gives CASSLAGGSSYNEQFF. The gene calls are TRBV5-1 and TRBJ2-1, with 7 bases identical to TRBD2. The CDR3 runs to 16 residues. The germline V gene encodes CDR1 SGHRS and CDR2 YFSETQ.

This chain connects TRBV6-1 to TRBJ2-7; D is undetermined. Germline-derived CDR1 and CDR2 are MNHNS and SASEGT. The CDR3 runs 15 residues. The V and J ends lost 4 bases and 3 bases respectively, with 16 bases between them. This chain's CDR3 is CASSAPAASLYEQYF. As DNA, the CDR3 is TGTGCCAGCAGTGCCCCGGCCGCGAGTCTCTACGAGCAGTACTTC.

The rearrangement joins TRBV7-9 to TRBJ2-3, with 8 positions matching TRBD2. The CDR3 has 13 residues. Germline loops: CDR1 SEHNR, CDR2 FQNEAQ (reference sequence). The V and J ends lost 11 bases and 3 bases, in that order; junction bases with no gene match: 7. The chain's CDR3 is CAGGPSGTDTQYF. The CDR3 DNA sequence: TGTGCCGGGGGACCTAGCGGGACAGATACGCAGTATTTT.

This clonotype counts as medium-sized (0.01 to 0.1%). This CDR3 is CASNKLRQGTNQPQHF. The CDR3 coding sequence is TGTGCCAGCAACAAACTAAGACAGGGAACGAATCAGCCCCAGCATTTT. This sequence joins TRBV6-2 or TRBV6-3 and TRBJ1-5; TRBD1 aligns across 7 bases. The CDR3 is 16 amino acids. Germline V gives CDR1 MNHEY, CDR2 SVGEGT. V shed 7 bases, J shed 4 bases, and the junction held 13 bases outside the gene matches.

The rearrangement uses TRBV20-1 and TRBJ1-5, with D unclear. The CDR3 sequence is 12 residues long. CDR1 DFQATT and CDR2 SNEGSKA come from the germline V gene (reference sequence). The CDR3 DNA is TGCAGCGGCGTCCTTCGATCTCAGCCCCAGCATTTT. Amino acid sequence: CSGVLRSQPQHF.

V is TRBV24-1 and J is TRBJ1-2; the match to TRBD1 covers 7 bases. With V trimmed by 8 bases and J by 8 bases, 13 bases remained unmatched. Germline V gene data show CDR1 as KGHDR and CDR2 as SFDVKD. This CDR3 comprises 14 residues. The CDR3 is CATKRTGQEGGYTF. The CDR3 DNA sequence: TGTGCCACCAAGAGGACAGGCCAGGAGGGGGGCTACACCTTC.

V gene TRBV28 combines with J gene TRBJ2-7; 7 bases are shared with TRBD2. The trim removed 7 bases at V and 3 bases at J, leaving 6 bases unmatched. This CDR3 has 13 amino acids. CDR1 and CDR2 (germline): MDHEN, SYDVKM. This CDR3 is CASTWGGLYEQYF. The CDR3 DNA reads as TGTGCCAGCACCTGGGGGGGACTCTACGAGCAGTACTTC.

J is TRBJ1-1 and V is TRBV7-8; TRBD1 is a possible D gene (5 bases). CDR1 SGHVS and CDR2 FQNEAQ come from the germline V gene. The V gene lost 1 base and the J gene lost 6 bases, with 12 bases spanning the gap. This CDR3 is 14 amino acids long. CDR3 sequence: CASSLDYRTAEAFF. CDR3 in DNA: TGTGCCAGCAGCTTAGATTACAGGACCGCTGAAGCTTTCTTT.

The chain joins TRBV12-5 to TRBJ2-7, with 7 nucleotides matching TRBD2. The V gene end was trimmed by 1 base and the J gene end by 0 bases; junction bases not matched to a gene: 3. The CDR3 is 15 residues long. Germline assignment: CDR1 LGHNT and CDR2 FRNRAP. The CDR3 DNA follows: TGTGCTAGTGGTTTGGGGACTAGGGGCTCCTACGAGCAGTACTTC. It codes for CASGLGTRGSYEQYF. The complete variable domain, with remaining parts taken from reference TRBV12-5 and TRBJ2-7, reads DARVTQTPRHKVTEMGQEVTMRCQPILGHNTVFWYRQTMMQGLELLAYFRNRAPLDDSGMPKDRFSAEMPDATLATLKIQPSEPRDSAVYFCASGLGTRGSYEQYFGPGTRLTVT.

The genes are TRBV19 and TRBJ2-1; 10 nucleotides match TRBD2. V was pared by 7 bases and J by 4 bases, with 7 bases of the junction left unmatched. Germline values: CDR1 LNHDA, CDR2 SQIVND (reference sequence). This CDR3 has 15 residues. In nucleotides, the CDR3 is TGTGCCAGTAAGGGAGCTAGCGGGAGTTACAATGAGCAGTTCTTC. It specifies CASKGASGSYNEQFF. Filled out from reference TRBV19 and TRBJ2-1, the complete variable domain reads DGGITQSPKYLFRKEGQNVTLSCEQNLNHDAMYWYRQDPGQGLRLIYYSQIVNDFQKGDIAEGYSVSREKKESFPLTVTSAQKNPTAFYLCASKGASGSYNEQFFGPGTRLTVL.

This clonotype was recorded once. V usage is TRBV6-5 and J usage is TRBJ1-2; D remains ambiguous. CDR3 length: 15 amino acids. The germline gives CDR1 MNHEY, CDR2 SVGAGI. Trimming took off 0 bases at V and 6 bases at J, with 14 bases between the two ends. The CDR3 is CASSYSNSSPNGYTF. Written as DNA, the CDR3 is TGTGCCAGCAGTTACTCCAACTCCTCCCCTAATGGCTACACCTTC.

The CDR3 DNA reads TGTGCCAGCAGCTTAACCCACTCGAGCTCCTACAATGAGCAGTTCTTC. It specifies CASSLTHSSSYNEQFF. The chain has TRBV7-6 and TRBJ2-1; D ambiguous. Trimming cost V 2 bases and J 0 bases, with 11 bases left between them. CDR1 and CDR2 (germline): SGHVS, FNYEAQ. This CDR3 is built from 16 residues. Full variable domain (remainder filled in from reference TRBV7-6 and TRBJ2-1): GAGVSQSPRYKVTKRGQDVALRCDPISGHVSLYWYRQALGQGPEFLTYFNYEAQQDKSGLPNDRFSAERPEGSISTLTIQRTEQRDSAMYRCASSLTHSSSYNEQFFGPGTRLTVL.

This clonotype was counted a single time. The rearrangement uses TRBV7-2 and TRBJ2-7; the D gene is possibly TRBD1 (5 bases). V shed 0 bases and J shed 5 bases, with 8 bases lying between them. This CDR3 comprises 13 residues. Germline-derived CDR1 and CDR2 are SGHTA and FQGNSA. The CDR3 reads CASSLARVHEQYF. In DNA, the CDR3 is TGTGCCAGCAGCTTAGCCAGGGTACACGAGCAGTACTTC.

This chain uses TRBV6-1 with TRBJ1-5; 9 bases fit TRBD1. Germline V CDR1 and CDR2: MNHNS, SASEGT. The CDR3 consists of 14 residues. After removal of 6 bases from V and 6 bases from J, the junction contained 6 bases not matched to a gene. CDR3 DNA sequence: TGTGCCAGCAGCCGGGACAGGGCGGGTCAGCCCCAGCATTTT. It translates to CASSRDRAGQPQHF.

As regards this clonotype: The junction differs from germline at one of its ends, possibly a read error. The chain employs TRBV20-1 and TRBJ1-1, with D tentatively TRBD1 (6 bases). This CDR3 is 15 amino acids long. Germline CDR1 is DFQATT and CDR2 is SNEGSKA (reference sequence). CDR3 in amino acids: CSARANTGLNTEAFF. The DNA for the CDR3 is TGCAGTGCCAGAGCAAATACAGGGTTGAACACTGAAGCTTTCTTT.

V gene TRBV11-2 combines with J gene TRBJ2-6; D unresolved. V lost 6 bases and J lost 0, with 6 bases in between. In germline, CDR1 is SGHAT, CDR2 FQNNGV. CDR3 length: 14 amino acids. CDR3 region: CASREFSGANVLTF. CDR3 nucleotides: TGTGCCAGCAGGGAGTTCTCTGGGGCCAACGTCCTGACTTTC.

This chain connects TRBV20-1 to TRBJ2-6; D is perhaps TRBD1 (5 bases). The CDR3 has 15 residues. The germline V gene has CDR1 DFQATT and CDR2 SNEGSKA (reference sequence). The V end was cut by 6 bases, the J end by 4 bases, with 16 bases between. The CDR3 protein is CSASEQGAGANVLTF. The CDR3 region has the DNA TGCAGTGCGTCGGAACAAGGGGCCGGGGCCAACGTCCTGACTTTC.

The rearrangement links TRBV20-1 to TRBJ1-6, with a weak D call TRBD1 (5 bases). CDR3 length: 13 residues. CDR1 is DFQATT, CDR2 SNEGSKA, per germline (reference sequence). The V end was cut by 5 bases, the J end by 8 bases, with 13 bases between. CDR3 in amino acids: CSAGGLPYSPLHF. The CDR3 DNA is TGCAGTGCTGGGGGTCTGCCCTATTCACCCCTCCACTTT.

The V gene is TRBV6-5, the J gene TRBJ1-1; D remains unclear. The V and J ends lost 2 bases and 1 base respectively, with 11 bases between them. Germline values: CDR1 MNHEY, CDR2 SVGAGI. The CDR3 has 15 residues. The CDR3 DNA sequence: TGTGCCAGCAGTTACGGTCTGGGTAGGAACACTGAAGCTTTCTTT. It is translated as CASSYGLGRNTEAFF.

J is TRBJ2-7 and V is TRBV28; 7 bases map to TRBD2. The trim removed 5 bases at V and 2 bases at J, leaving 12 bases unmatched. The germline V gene encodes CDR1 MDHEN and CDR2 SYDVKM. The CDR3 spans 16 residues. The CDR3 loop reads CASSPLRGKVTYEQYF. The DNA for the CDR3 is TGTGCCAGCAGTCCCCTGCGGGGGAAAGTAACCTACGAGCAGTACTTC.